The 17 T cell receptor beta chains listed next were all sequenced from one sample in a study of post-analysis software for immune sequencing data. Points from the study as a whole: Five TRBV segments, including TRBV5-6, TRBV5-1 and TRBV20-1, were more frequent in patients than controls.

Every TCR beta cDNA library bore unique molecular identifiers. TCRdb ran MiXCR on the PCR reads and lists one entry per CDR3 protein. The repertoire holds roughly 800,000 distinct CDR3 sequences, with 25% to 30% as singletons. Their antigens remain unidentified. The specimen sequenced was blood. Every receptor here comes from a girl aged 10 to 17 with multiple sclerosis.

This clonotype has a handful of counts. J is TRBJ2-5 and V is TRBV7-2; 12 bases match TRBD2. The CDR3 contains 14 residues. CDR1 and CDR2 (germline): SGHTA, FQGNSA. Germline trimming cut 5 bases from V and 4 bases from J; bases unmatched to any gene: 2. The CDR3 DNA reads TGTGCCAGCAGCATGACTAGCGGGAGAGAGACCCAGTACTTC. Its protein is CASSMTSGRETQYF. Full variable domain (missing parts from reference TRBV7-2 and TRBJ2-5): GAGVSQSPSNKVTEKGKDVELRCDPISGHTALYWYRQSLGQGLEFLIYFQGNSAPDKSGLPSDRFSAERTGGSVSTLTIQRTQQEDSAVYLCASSMTSGRETQYFGPGTRLLVL.

The chain carries TRBV12-3 or TRBV12-4 and TRBJ1-2; TRBD1 might be the D (6 bases). V lost 6 bases and J 6 bases, leaving 17 bases between the germline ends. CDR3 size: 14 residues. CDR3 loop: CASSPQQGRHGYTF. Here the CDR3 DNA reads TGTGCCAGCAGCCCTCAACAGGGTCGGCATGGCTACACCTTC.

Concerning this clonotype: Being one base from a much bigger clone, this may be a read error. The genes are TRBV20-1 and TRBJ2-3; 8 bases match TRBD2. CDR3 length equals 17 residues. Germline V gene data show CDR1 as DFQATT and CDR2 as SNEGSKA (reference sequence). V dropped 1 base and J dropped 2; count of bases not matched to a gene: 11. The CDR3 DNA sequence: TGCAGTGCTAGAGGTTTAGGAGCAGCGGGAGCCACAGATACGCAGTATTTT. Protein product: CSARGLGAAGATDTQYF.

This clonotype turned up a few times. The V gene is TRBV18, the J gene TRBJ2-7, with D possibly TRBD2 on 6 matching bases. The germline V gene has CDR1 KGHSH and CDR2 LQKENI. V gave up 3 bases and J gave up 3 bases, with 15 bases separating them. This CDR3 spans 15 amino acids. The CDR3 spells CASSPGQLRGYEQYF. CDR3 nucleotides: TGTGCCAGCTCACCCGGACAATTGCGGGGCTACGAGCAGTACTTC.

The V and J genes are TRBV10-3 and TRBJ2-1; 11 bases line up with TRBD2. Germline V gives CDR1 ENHRY, CDR2 SYGVKD. Trimming at V came to 1 base and at J to 6 bases, leaving 2 bases not matched to a gene. This CDR3 comprises 15 residues. CDR3 in DNA: TGTGCCATCAGTGAGTTAGGGACTAGCGGCAATGAGCAGTTCTTC. It codes for CAISELGTSGNEQFF.

The gene calls are TRBV28 and TRBJ2-1; D is unclear. Germline V gives CDR1 MDHEN, CDR2 SYDVKM. Trimming shortened V by 5 bases and J by 6 bases, and 8 bases separated the two germline ends. The length of the CDR3 is 12 residues. The CDR3 DNA is TGTGCCAGCAGTCTTAGCCCCAATGAGCAGTTCTTC. Translating it yields CASSLSPNEQFF.

The chain carries TRBV4-1 and TRBJ2-5, with D possibly being TRBD2 (6 bases). The CDR3 is 16 amino acids. Germline CDR1 reads MGHRA; CDR2 reads YSYEKL. With 0 bases removed from V and 1 base from J, the gap between germline ends came to 12 bases. CDR3: CASSQDKVSGQETQYF. CDR3 in DNA: TGCGCCAGCAGCCAAGATAAGGTTAGCGGCCAAGAGACCCAGTACTTC.

The chain links TRBV11-2 to TRBJ1-4; D not resolved. V was cut by 5 bases and J by 2 bases, with 9 bases left in between. The CDR3 has 14 amino acids. Germline V gene lookup returns CDR1 SGHAT and CDR2 FQNNGV. CDR3 in amino acids: CASSPAVTNEKLFF. The CDR3 bases are TGTGCCAGCAGCCCTGCAGTTACTAATGAAAAACTGTTTTTT. Combining the CDR3 with reference TRBV11-2 and TRBJ1-4 gives the whole variable domain EAGVAQSPRYKIIEKRQSVAFWCNPISGHATLYWYQQILGQGPKLLIQFQNNGVVDDSQLPKDRFSAERLKGVDSTLKIQPAKLEDSAVYLCASSPAVTNEKLFFGSGTQLSVL.

The V gene is TRBV7-9, the J gene TRBJ2-7, with TRBD2 matching over 13 bases. In germline, CDR1 is SEHNR, CDR2 FQNEAQ (reference sequence). This CDR3 region has 16 residues. The ends lost 4 bases at V and 0 bases at J; junction bases unmatched: 3. The CDR3 bases are TGTGCCAGCAGCTCATGGACTAGCGGGAGCTCCTACGAGCAGTACTTC. It is translated as CASSSWTSGSSYEQYF.

This clonotype was counted many times. This sequence joins TRBV5-1 and TRBJ2-1; 9 nucleotides align to TRBD2. CDR3 length: 18 residues. Germline assignment: CDR1 SGHRS and CDR2 YFSETQ. The V segment lost 3 bases and the J segment 0 bases; nucleotides outside the gene matches: 10. CDR3: CASSSGLALRGSYNEQFF. The DNA for the CDR3 is TGCGCCAGCAGCTCGGGACTAGCCCTCCGTGGCTCCTACAATGAGCAGTTCTTC.

The chain combines TRBV29-1 with TRBJ2-1, with D perhaps matching TRBD1 (6 bases). Germline V gene lookup returns CDR1 SQVTM and CDR2 ANQGSEA. Between the trimmed V and J ends, which lost 4 bases and 9 bases, there was a span of 13 bases. This CDR3 region has 12 residues. CDR3 sequence (DNA): TGCAGCGTTGCACAGGGCGGCGGTGAGCAGTTCTTC. Translation gives CSVAQGGGEQFF.

The J gene is TRBJ2-3, the V gene TRBV7-2; no clear D gene. The CDR3 is 15 amino acids. Germline CDR1 SGHTA, CDR2 FQGNSA. V gave up 3 bases and J gave up 4 bases, with 14 bases separating them. Written as DNA, the CDR3 is TGTGCCAGCAGCTTTTCACTGTTAGGGTCAGATACGCAGTATTTT. It codes for CASSFSLLGSDTQYF.

The chain is built from TRBV5-1 and TRBJ1-6; TRBD1 might be the D (5 bases). Germline CDR1 and CDR2: SGHRS and YFSETQ. This CDR3 has 14 amino acids. The V and J ends lost 1 base and 7 bases respectively, with 9 bases between them. CDR3 sequence (DNA): TGCGCCAGCAGCTTGACAGGTGCGAATTCACCCCTCCACTTT. Amino acids: CASSLTGANSPLHF.

The gene calls are TRBV7-9 and TRBJ1-2; D ambiguous. The ends were cut back, 6 bases at V and 8 bases at J, with 19 bases in the middle. Germline values: CDR1 SEHNR, CDR2 FQNEAQ (reference sequence). This CDR3 contains 14 residues. CDR3 sequence (DNA): TGTGCCAGCAGTCCATTGCGGGTAACGGAGGGCTACACCTTC. This sequence encodes CASSPLRVTEGYTF.

The chain has TRBV10-3 and TRBJ2-3, with D maybe TRBD2 (5 bases). Germline CDR1 and CDR2: ENHRY and SYGVKD. This CDR3 is 14 amino acids long. V lost 7 bases to trimming and J lost 2 bases, with 13 bases between them. CDR3: CAINNRLLTDTQYF. CDR3 coding DNA: TGTGCCATCAATAACCGACTACTCACAGATACGCAGTATTTT.

This clonotype was detected only once. This may arise from a read error, as a much more abundant clone is one base away. V gene TRBV4-3 combines with J gene TRBJ2-7, with D perhaps matching TRBD2 (5 bases). The CDR3 sequence is 15 residues long. The germline gives CDR1 LGHNA, CDR2 YSLEER. In DNA form, the CDR3 reads TGCGCCAGCAGCCAAGATAAGGCTAGCCTCTACAAGCAGTACTTC. This gives the protein CASSQDKASLYKQYF.

The gene calls are TRBV28 and TRBJ2-5, with D maybe TRBD1 (7 bases). Trimming stripped 7 bases from V and 4 bases from J, with 31 bases between. The V gene's germline CDR1 is MDHEN and CDR2 SYDVKM. The CDR3 has 19 amino acids. The CDR3 sequence: CASTNNERQGGFRGETQYF. DNA for the CDR3: TGTGCCAGCACCAATAATGAGAGACAGGGAGGCTTTAGGGGAGAGACCCAGTACTTC.